The rows below give T cell receptor beta chains drawn from one sample of a study of early T cells in non-severe SARS-CoV-2 infection. TCRdb reprocessed the 5' RACE reads with MiXCR, giving one entry per CDR3 protein. The table has 55,000 to 75,000 distinct CDR3 sequences, 7.7% seen once; the top ten hold approximately 3.1%. Sequencing used whole blood. These receptors all stem from an adult who was a healthcare worker with PCR-confirmed SARS-CoV-2 infection or an uninfected control (not recorded which). The CDR3 runs from the conserved cysteine through the conserved F or W.

TRBV5-4	TRBJ2-3	13	CATLRAETDTQYF
TRBV28	TRBJ2-7	15	CASSFGQGINYEQYF
TRBV6-6	TRBJ1-5	14	CASSYNTRDQPQHF
TRBV7-2	TRBJ2-4	16	CASSLAPIGAKNIQYF
TRBV27	TRBJ2-1	15	CASSTWTGGGNEQFF
TRBV15	TRBJ2-1	14	CATSPRDAANEQFF
TRBV9	TRBJ2-7	16	CASSVAPQGASYEQYF
TRBV7-9	TRBJ2-1	15	CASSFPLRDYNEQFF
TRBV28	TRBJ1-1	15	CASSPQGRVNTEAFF
TRBV24-1	TRBJ2-3	14	CATGTHTSTDTQYF
TRBV28	TRBJ2-1	14	CASTGREPWNEQFF
TRBV18	TRBJ2-1	16	CASSRIGQGSTNEQFF
TRBV10-3	TRBJ1-6	13	CASRQGDISPLHF
TRBV5-5	TRBJ1-4	15	CASSGPDRHNEKLFF
TRBV27	TRBJ2-1	14	CASSLSHSYNEQFF
TRBV5-1	TRBJ2-1	16	CASSQTLARLGNEQFF
TRBV20-1	TRBJ2-1	15	CSARDMRGENNEQFF
TRBV5-4	TRBJ2-7	12	CASSRDRYEQYF
TRBV28	TRBJ2-7	12	CASSFGQKSMYF
TRBV28	TRBJ2-3	13	CASSLSNTDTQYF
TRBV20-1	TRBJ2-1	17	CSARGAGGQISYNEQFF
TRBV28	TRBJ2-5	15	CASSPGQGYWETQYF
TRBV10-2	TRBJ1-4	15	CASRPPGSLNEKLFF
TRBV10-3	TRBJ2-3	15	CAIKTGGRSTDTQYF
TRBV7-2	TRBJ1-6	16	CASSLGVTLLNSPLHF
TRBV4-2	TRBJ1-2	16	CASSQDMGQGVGGYTF
TRBV7-7	TRBJ2-1	15	CASSPLAGVLGEQFF
TRBV7-6	TRBJ2-2	15	CASSLQREAPGELFF
TRBV12-3/TRBV12-4	TRBJ2-1	17	CASRSHRAQKSYNEQFF
TRBV28	TRBJ2-4	18	CASSFLAGEGLAKNIQYF
TRBV6-1	TRBJ2-3	13	CASNIAERGTQYF
TRBV14	TRBJ2-7	12	CASSQGFYEQYF
TRBV18	TRBJ2-3	14	CASSPTAGRDTQYF
TRBV7-3	TRBJ2-1	14	CASSLAASYNEQFF
TRBV5-5	TRBJ2-1	15	CASSPGGSTYNEQFF
TRBV28	TRBJ2-7	12	CASSSGQYEQYF
TRBV5-4	TRBJ2-1	14	CASSPPTSENEQFF
TRBV30	TRBJ1-2	14	CAWSVGQLNYGYTF
TRBV7-2	TRBJ2-7	12	CASSPSGRAFFF
TRBV30	TRBJ1-1	12	CAWSVLYTEAFF
TRBV5-1	TRBJ2-4	17	CASSFLPGPAAKNIQYF
TRBV20-1	TRBJ2-1	12	CSARASGDEQFF
TRBV20-1	TRBJ1-2	12	CSASPLFYGYTF
TRBV20-1	TRBJ1-1	14	CIAEGRGTGTEAFF
TRBV5-1	TRBJ2-5	14	CASSLGGISETQYF
TRBV29-1	TRBJ2-5	12	CSAREGQETQYF
TRBV5-6	TRBJ2-3	13	CASSLQATDTQYF